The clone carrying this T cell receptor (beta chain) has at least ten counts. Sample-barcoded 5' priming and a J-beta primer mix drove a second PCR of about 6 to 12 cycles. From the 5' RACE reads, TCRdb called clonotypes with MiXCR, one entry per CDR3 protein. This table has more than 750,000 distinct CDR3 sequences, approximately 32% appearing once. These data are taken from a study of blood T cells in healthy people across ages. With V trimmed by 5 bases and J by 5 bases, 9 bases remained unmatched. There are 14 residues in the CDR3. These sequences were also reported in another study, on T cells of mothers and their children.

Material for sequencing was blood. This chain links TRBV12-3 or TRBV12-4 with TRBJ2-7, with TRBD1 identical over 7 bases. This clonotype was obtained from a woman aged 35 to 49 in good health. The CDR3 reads CASSRRTGRNEQYF. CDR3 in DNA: TGTGCCAGCAGTCGACGGACAGGAAGAAACGAGCAGTACTTC.